One and the same sample provided the 20 T cell receptor beta chains below, sequenced in a study of identifying expanded T cells in peripheral blood. Assay used: immunoSEQ multiplex PCR; TCRdb lists only in-frame clones, some missing. The sample has approximately 110,000 clones, roughly 90% seen once. Source material: blood. The receptors originated from a person between 18 and 70 years old in good health.

CDR3 bases: TGCGCCAGCAGTGCCCCGGGGGAAGGCTCTGGAAACACCATATATTTT. Translation gives CASSAPGEGSGNTIYF. The V call is TRBV10-1, the J call TRBJ1-3; TRBD1 is a possible D gene (5 bases). The germline V gene encodes CDR1 WNHNN and CDR2 SYGVQD (reference sequence). This CDR3 comprises 16 residues. Deletions cut 4 bases from V and 0 bases from J, with 13 bases between.

This clone appeared a single time. The V and J genes are TRBV19 and TRBJ2-7, with 8 bases fitting TRBD1. V was pared by 4 bases and J by 3 bases, with 5 bases of the junction left unmatched. CDR1 LNHDA and CDR2 SQIVND come from the germline V gene (reference sequence). CDR3 length equals 14 residues. CDR3 nucleotide sequence: TGTGCCAGTAGTAGGAGACAGGGGTTCTACGAGCAGTACTTC. Amino acids: CASSRRQGFYEQYF. The full variable domain, rest sourced from reference TRBV19 and TRBJ2-7, is DGGITQSPKYLFRKEGQNVTLSCEQNLNHDAMYWYRQDPGQGLRLIYYSQIVNDFQKGDIAEGYSVSREKKESFPLTVTSAQKNPTAFYLCASSRRQGFYEQYFGPGTRLTVT.

CDR3: CASSWTGGKNEQFF. The CDR3 coding sequence is TGTGCCAGCAGTTGGACAGGGGGAAAGAATGAGCAGTTCTTC. This chain connects TRBV6-1 to TRBJ2-1; TRBD1 aligns across 10 bases. This CDR3 is built from 14 residues. V was pared by 5 bases and J by 7 bases, with 5 bases of the junction left unmatched. CDR1 MNHNS and CDR2 SASEGT come from the germline V gene.

V usage is TRBV18 and J usage is TRBJ1-4, with 8 bases matching TRBD1. Germline CDR1 is KGHSH and CDR2 is LQKENI. The V gene end was trimmed by 4 bases and the J gene end by 4 bases; junction bases not matched to a gene: 14. This CDR3 contains 18 residues. CDR3 sequence (DNA): TGTGCCAGCTCACTCGCACATATCGGGACAGGCAATAATGAAAAACTGTTTTTT. This gives the protein CASSLAHIGTGNNEKLFF.

This chain connects TRBV6-5 to TRBJ2-7, with 8 positions matching TRBD1. The germline V gene has CDR1 MNHEY and CDR2 SVGAGI. The CDR3 spans 14 residues. Trimming removed 7 bases from V and 3 bases from J; junction bases left unmatched: 8. The CDR3, as DNA: TGTGCCAGCACCGCGACAGGGGTCCTCTACGAGCAGTACTTC. Translating it yields CASTATGVLYEQYF.

The table lists this clone with a few counts. V is TRBV7-3 and J is TRBJ2-2; no definite D call. V dropped 5 bases and J dropped 6 bases, with 16 bases sitting between them. The CDR3 is 15 amino acids. From germline, CDR1 is SGHTA and CDR2 FQGTGA. The DNA of the CDR3 is TGTGCCAGCAGCCCGCAAAGTGGGTTGGCCGGGGAGCTGTTTTTT. It yields the protein CASSPQSGLAGELFF.

V is TRBV5-1 and J is TRBJ2-1; perhaps TRBD1 as D (6 bases). V lost 3 bases to trimming and J lost 9 bases, with 10 bases between them. The CDR3 spans 12 residues. The V gene's germline CDR1 is SGHRS and CDR2 YFSETQ. CDR3 amino acids: CASSYQGTEQFF. CDR3 in DNA: TGCGCCAGCAGCTACCAGGGGACTGAGCAGTTCTTC. The variable domain in full, with the rest retrieved from reference TRBV5-1 and TRBJ2-1, is KAGVTQTPRYLIKTRGQQVTLSCSPISGHRSVSWYQQTPGQGLQFLFEYFSETQRNKGNFPGRFSGRQFSNSRSEMNVSTLELGDSALYLCASSYQGTEQFFGPGTRLTVL.

The chain employs TRBV19 and TRBJ1-1, with D tentatively TRBD1 (6 bases). Trimming took off 4 bases at V and 9 bases at J, with 18 bases between the two ends. CDR1 is LNHDA and CDR2 is SQIVND in the germline V gene (reference sequence). The CDR3 extends over 14 amino acids. The CDR3 spells CASSSRGDRNKAFF. In DNA, the CDR3 is TGTGCCAGTAGTAGCAGGGGCGACCGGAACAAAGCTTTCTTT.

DNA for the CDR3: TGTGCCAGCAGCTTGGCCCCAGGGCTGAGCTATGGCTACACCTTC. This encodes CASSLAPGLSYGYTF. J is TRBJ1-2 and V is TRBV4-2, with D possibly TRBD1 on 5 matching bases. V was shortened by 5 bases and J by 4 bases, with 17 bases between the two germline ends. The CDR3 is 15 amino acids. Germline V gives CDR1 LGHNA, CDR2 YNFKEQ.

The rearrangement joins TRBV4-1 to TRBJ2-5, with TRBD1 identical over 10 bases. CDR3 length: 17 residues. Germline V CDR1 and CDR2: MGHRA, YSYEKL. With 1 base clipped from V and 4 bases from J, the junction kept 9 bases outside the gene matches. The CDR3 sequence is CASSQGVRGQGSETQYF. CDR3 nucleotide sequence: TGCGCCAGCAGCCAAGGTGTTCGGGGACAGGGGTCAGAGACCCAGTACTTC.

The V call is TRBV29-1, the J call TRBJ2-5, with 9 positions matching TRBD1. The CDR3 totals 14 residues. J gave up 5 bases and V 4 bases, and 8 bases lay outside the gene matches. Germline V gene lookup returns CDR1 SQVTM and CDR2 ANQGSEA. The CDR3 DNA reads TGCAGCGTTGCCGGGACAGGGAAGGTGGAGACCCAGTACTTC. It codes for CSVAGTGKVETQYF.

The genes are TRBV7-8 and TRBJ2-5; the D gene is possibly TRBD2 (5 bases). Trimming removed 5 bases at V and 4 bases at J, with 8 bases between. The CDR3 spans 12 residues. The germline gives CDR1 SGHVS, CDR2 FQNEAQ. The CDR3 spells CASSPRGETQYF. The CDR3 coding sequence is TGTGCCAGCAGCCCCCGGGGAGAGACCCAGTACTTC.

This clone has a single count. The chain links TRBV7-9 to TRBJ2-5; no reliable D call. The V gene's germline CDR1 is SEHNR and CDR2 FQNEAQ (reference sequence). This CDR3 region has 11 residues. V lost 4 bases to trimming and J lost 5 bases, with 5 bases between them. The CDR3 DNA follows: TGTGCCAGCAGCTCGGGTGAGACCCAGTACTTC. As protein: CASSSGETQYF. The whole variable domain, remainder taken from reference TRBV7-9 and TRBJ2-5, is DTGVSQNPRHKITKRGQNVTFRCDPISEHNRLYWYRQTLGQGPEFLTYFQNEAQLEKSRLLSDRFSAERPKGSFSTLEIQRTEQGDSAMYLCASSSGETQYFGPGTRLLVL.

V is TRBV7-9 and J is TRBJ1-2; no clear D. There are 14 residues in the CDR3. Trimming pared 2 bases from V and 2 bases from J, leaving 9 bases between. Germline values: CDR1 SEHNR, CDR2 FQNEAQ (reference sequence). Written as DNA, the CDR3 is TGTGCCAGCAGCTTACATCGACAAAACTATGGCTACACCTTC. It is translated as CASSLHRQNYGYTF.

CDR3 nucleotide sequence: TGCGCCAGCAGCCAAAATCCAGGGGGTCCATATAATTCACCCCTCCACTTT. This encodes CASSQNPGGPYNSPLHF. The V and J genes are TRBV5-1 and TRBJ1-6; 7 bases are shared with TRBD1. The CDR3 contains 17 residues. V lost 4 bases to trimming and J lost 4 bases; unmatched junction nucleotides: 11. Germline V lookup: CDR1 SGHRS, CDR2 YFSETQ.

The genes are TRBV2 and TRBJ2-1; 12 bases are a match to TRBD2. This CDR3 spans 16 amino acids. Germline CDR1 SNHLY, CDR2 FYNNEI. J lost 9 bases, V lost 6 bases, and 12 bases had no gene match. CDR3 coding DNA: TGTGCCAGCAGGCAGCGAAGACTAGCGGGAGATAGTGAGCAGTTCTTC. This gives the protein CASRQRRLAGDSEQFF.

The V and J genes are TRBV27 and TRBJ1-5, with D maybe TRBD1 (6 bases). Germline CDR1 is MNHEY and CDR2 is SMNVEV (reference sequence). The V gene lost 5 bases and the J gene lost 2 bases, with 10 bases spanning the gap. There are 14 residues in the CDR3. The CDR3 here is CASSARQGNQPQHF. Here the CDR3 DNA reads TGTGCCAGCAGTGCCAGACAGGGCAATCAGCCCCAGCATTTT.

This clone has a handful of counts. The gene calls are TRBV7-2 and TRBJ2-7; tentative D call: TRBD1 (6 bases). Trimming stripped 7 bases from V and 3 bases from J, with 16 bases between. Germline loops: CDR1 SGHTA, CDR2 FQGNSA. The CDR3 extends over 14 amino acids. In DNA, the CDR3 is TGTGCCAGCATCAGACAGGAAAGTGGCTACGAGCAGTACTTC. As protein: CASIRQESGYEQYF.

The chain recombines TRBV7-9 with TRBJ1-1; 8 nucleotides match TRBD1. The CDR3 loop spans 17 amino acids. Germline V lookup: CDR1 SEHNR, CDR2 FQNEAQ (reference sequence). V lost 1 base to trimming and J lost 5 bases; unmatched junction nucleotides: 12. The chain's CDR3 is CASSLGLFDRGGTEAFF. CDR3 DNA: TGTGCCAGCAGCTTAGGTTTATTTGACAGGGGAGGAACTGAAGCTTTCTTT.

V and J are TRBV11-2 and TRBJ1-2; possible D gene TRBD1, 6 bases. The CDR3 is 11 residues long. The germline CDR1 and CDR2 sequences are SGHAT and FQNNGV. The V end lost 3 bases, the J end lost 13 bases, and 12 bases lay between the germline ends. The CDR3 here is CASSLGGPPTF. CDR3 nucleotides: TGTGCCAGCAGCTTGGGGGGGCCCCCCACCTTC.